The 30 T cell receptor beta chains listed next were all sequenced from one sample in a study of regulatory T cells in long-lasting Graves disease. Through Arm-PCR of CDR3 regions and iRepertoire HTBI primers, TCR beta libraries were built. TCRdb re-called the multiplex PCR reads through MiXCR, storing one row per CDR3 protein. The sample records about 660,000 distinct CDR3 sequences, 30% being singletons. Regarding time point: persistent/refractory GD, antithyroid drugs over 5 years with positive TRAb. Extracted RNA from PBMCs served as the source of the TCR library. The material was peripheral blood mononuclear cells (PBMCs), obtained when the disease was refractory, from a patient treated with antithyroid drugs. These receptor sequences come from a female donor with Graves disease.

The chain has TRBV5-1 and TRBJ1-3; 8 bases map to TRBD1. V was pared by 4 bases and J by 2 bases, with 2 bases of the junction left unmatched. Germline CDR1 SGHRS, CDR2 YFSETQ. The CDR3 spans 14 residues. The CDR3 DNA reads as TGCGCCAGCAGCGGGGGACAGGCTGGAAACACCATATATTTT. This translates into CASSGGQAGNTIYF.

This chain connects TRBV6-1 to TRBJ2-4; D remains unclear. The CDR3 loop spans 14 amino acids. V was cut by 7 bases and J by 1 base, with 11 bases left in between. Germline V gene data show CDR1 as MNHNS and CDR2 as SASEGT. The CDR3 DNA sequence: TGTGCCAGCATTTCAGCGAGGGCCAAAAACATTCAGTACTTC. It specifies CASISARAKNIQYF.

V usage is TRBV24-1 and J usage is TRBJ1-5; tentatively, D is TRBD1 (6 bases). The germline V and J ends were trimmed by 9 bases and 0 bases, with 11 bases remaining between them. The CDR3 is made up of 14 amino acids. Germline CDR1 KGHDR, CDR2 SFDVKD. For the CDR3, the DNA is TGTGCCACCTCAGGGGCCGATAGCAATCAGCCCCAGCATTTT. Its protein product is CATSGADSNQPQHF.

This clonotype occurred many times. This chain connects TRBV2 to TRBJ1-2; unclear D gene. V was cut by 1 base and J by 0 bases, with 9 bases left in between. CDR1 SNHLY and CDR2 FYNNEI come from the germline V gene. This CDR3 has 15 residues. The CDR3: CASSEEAVPNYGYTF. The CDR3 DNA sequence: TGTGCCAGCAGTGAAGAAGCAGTACCTAACTATGGCTACACCTTC.

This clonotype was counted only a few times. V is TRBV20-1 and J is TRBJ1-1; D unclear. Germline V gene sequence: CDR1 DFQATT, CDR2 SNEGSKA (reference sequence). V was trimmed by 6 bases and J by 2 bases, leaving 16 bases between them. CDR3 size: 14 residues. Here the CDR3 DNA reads TGCAGTGCCCGACCTGCTCGGAGCAACACTGAAGCTTTCTTT. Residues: CSARPARSNTEAFF.

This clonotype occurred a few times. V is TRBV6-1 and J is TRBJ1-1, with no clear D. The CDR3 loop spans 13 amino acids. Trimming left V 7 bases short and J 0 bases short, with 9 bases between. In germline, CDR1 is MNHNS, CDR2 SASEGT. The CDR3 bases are TGTGCCAGCAAAAGAGACATGAACACTGAAGCTTTCTTT. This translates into CASKRDMNTEAFF.

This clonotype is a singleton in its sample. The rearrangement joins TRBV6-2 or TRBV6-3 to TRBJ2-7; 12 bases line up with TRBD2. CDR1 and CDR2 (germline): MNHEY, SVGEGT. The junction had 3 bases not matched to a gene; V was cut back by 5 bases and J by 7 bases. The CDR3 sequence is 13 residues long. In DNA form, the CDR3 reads TGTGCCAGCAGTCGGACTAGCGGGATTGAGCAGTACTTC. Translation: CASSRTSGIEQYF.

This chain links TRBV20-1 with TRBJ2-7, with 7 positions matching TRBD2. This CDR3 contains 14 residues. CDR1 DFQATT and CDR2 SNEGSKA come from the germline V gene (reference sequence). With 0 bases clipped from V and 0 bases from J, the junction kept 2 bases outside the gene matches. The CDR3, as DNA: TGCAGTGCTAGAGAGGCTAGCGGCTCCTACGAGCAGTACTTC. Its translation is CSAREASGSYEQYF.

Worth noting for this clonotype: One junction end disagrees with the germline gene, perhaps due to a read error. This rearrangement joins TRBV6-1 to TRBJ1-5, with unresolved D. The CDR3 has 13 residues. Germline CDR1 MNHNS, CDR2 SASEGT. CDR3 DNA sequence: TGTGCCAGCAGGGAAGTTAGCAATCAGCCCCAGCATTTT. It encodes CASREVSNQPQHF.

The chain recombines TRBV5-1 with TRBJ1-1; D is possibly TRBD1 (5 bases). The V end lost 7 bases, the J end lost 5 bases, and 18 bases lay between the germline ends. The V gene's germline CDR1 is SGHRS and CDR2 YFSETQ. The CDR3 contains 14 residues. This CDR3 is CASSAGGDRTEAFF. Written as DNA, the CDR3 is TGCGCCAGCTCCGCCGGGGGGGATCGGACTGAAGCTTTCTTT.

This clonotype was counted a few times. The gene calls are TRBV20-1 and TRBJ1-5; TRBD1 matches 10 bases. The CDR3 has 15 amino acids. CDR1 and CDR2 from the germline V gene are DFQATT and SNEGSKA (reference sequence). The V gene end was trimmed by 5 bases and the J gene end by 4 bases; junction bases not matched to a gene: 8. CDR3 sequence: CSAQTGGAGNQPQHF. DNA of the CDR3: TGCAGTGCTCAGACAGGGGGCGCAGGTAATCAGCCCCAGCATTTT.

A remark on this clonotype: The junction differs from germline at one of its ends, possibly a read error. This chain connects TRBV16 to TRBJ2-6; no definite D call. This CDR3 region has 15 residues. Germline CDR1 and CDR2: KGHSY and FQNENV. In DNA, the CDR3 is TGTACCAGCAGCCAATCGAGAACCACTGCCAACGTCCTGACTTTC. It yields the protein CTSSQSRTTANVLTF. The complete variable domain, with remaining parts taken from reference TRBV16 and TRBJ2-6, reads GEEVAQTPKHLVRGEGQKAKLYCAPIKGHSYVFWYQQVLKNEFKFLISFQNENVFDETGMPKERFSAKCLPNSPCSLEIQATKLEDSAVYFCTSSQSRTTANVLTFGAGSRLTVL.

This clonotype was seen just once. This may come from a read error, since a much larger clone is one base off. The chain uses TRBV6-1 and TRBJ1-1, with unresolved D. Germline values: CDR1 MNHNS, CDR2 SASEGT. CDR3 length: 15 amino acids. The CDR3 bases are TGTGCCAGCAACGCCCTGAGTGACGCGAACACTGAAGCTTCCTTT. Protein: CASNALSDANTEASF.

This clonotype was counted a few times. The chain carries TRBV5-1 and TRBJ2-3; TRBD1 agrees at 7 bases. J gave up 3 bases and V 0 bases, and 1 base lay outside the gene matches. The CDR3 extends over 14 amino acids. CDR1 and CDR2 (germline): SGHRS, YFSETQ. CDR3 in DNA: TGCGCCAGCAGCTTGGAGGGGGCAACAGATACGCAGTATTTT. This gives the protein CASSLEGATDTQYF.

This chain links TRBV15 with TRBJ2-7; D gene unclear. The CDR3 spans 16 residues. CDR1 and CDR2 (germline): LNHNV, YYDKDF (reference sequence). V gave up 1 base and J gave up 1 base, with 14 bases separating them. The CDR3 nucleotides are TGTGCCACCAGCAGAGGAAAGGGCGGACCTTCCTACGAGCAGTACTTC. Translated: CATSRGKGGPSYEQYF.

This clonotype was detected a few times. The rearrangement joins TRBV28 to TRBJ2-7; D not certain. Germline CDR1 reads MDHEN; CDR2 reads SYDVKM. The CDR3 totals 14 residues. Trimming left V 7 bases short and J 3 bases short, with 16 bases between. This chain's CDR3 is CASTSVSTGYEQYF. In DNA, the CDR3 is TGTGCCAGCACCTCGGTCTCTACGGGCTACGAGCAGTACTTC.

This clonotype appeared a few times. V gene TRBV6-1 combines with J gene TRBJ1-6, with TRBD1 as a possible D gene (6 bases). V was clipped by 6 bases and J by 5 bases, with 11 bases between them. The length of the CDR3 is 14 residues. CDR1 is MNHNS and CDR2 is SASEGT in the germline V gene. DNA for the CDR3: TGTGCCAGCAGGTTCCGGACAGATAATTCACCCCTCCACTTT. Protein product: CASRFRTDNSPLHF.

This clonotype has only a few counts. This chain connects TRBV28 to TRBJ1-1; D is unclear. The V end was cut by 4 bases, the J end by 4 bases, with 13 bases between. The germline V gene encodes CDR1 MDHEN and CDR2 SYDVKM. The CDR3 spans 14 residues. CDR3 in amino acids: CASSYSSGSTEAFF. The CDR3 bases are TGTGCCAGCAGTTACTCGAGTGGGAGCACTGAAGCTTTCTTT.

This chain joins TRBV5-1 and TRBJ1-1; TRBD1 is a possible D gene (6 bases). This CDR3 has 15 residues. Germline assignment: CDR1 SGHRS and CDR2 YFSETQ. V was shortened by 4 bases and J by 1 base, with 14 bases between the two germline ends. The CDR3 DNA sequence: TGCGCCAGCAGCGATAGGACAGAGTGGAACACTGAAGCTTTCTTT. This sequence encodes CASSDRTEWNTEAFF.

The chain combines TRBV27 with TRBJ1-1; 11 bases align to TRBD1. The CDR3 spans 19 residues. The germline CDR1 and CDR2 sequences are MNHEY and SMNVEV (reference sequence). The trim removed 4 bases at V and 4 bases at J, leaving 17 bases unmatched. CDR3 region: CASSSRARTGGERGTEAFF. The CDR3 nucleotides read TGTGCCAGCAGTTCTCGAGCCCGGACAGGGGGCGAGAGGGGCACTGAAGCTTTCTTT.

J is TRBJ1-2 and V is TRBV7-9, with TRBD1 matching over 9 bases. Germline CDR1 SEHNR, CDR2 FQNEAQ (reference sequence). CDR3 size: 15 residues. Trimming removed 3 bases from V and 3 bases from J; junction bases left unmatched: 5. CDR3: CASSFPGQGDYGYTF. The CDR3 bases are TGTGCCAGCAGCTTCCCGGGACAGGGTGACTATGGCTACACCTTC.

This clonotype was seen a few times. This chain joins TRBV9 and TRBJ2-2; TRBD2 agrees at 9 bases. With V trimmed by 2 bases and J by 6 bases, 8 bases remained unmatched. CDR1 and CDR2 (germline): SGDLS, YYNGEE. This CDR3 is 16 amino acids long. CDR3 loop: CASSVSSGSVPGELFF. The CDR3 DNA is TGTGCCAGCAGCGTGAGTAGCGGGAGTGTTCCCGGGGAGCTGTTTTTT.

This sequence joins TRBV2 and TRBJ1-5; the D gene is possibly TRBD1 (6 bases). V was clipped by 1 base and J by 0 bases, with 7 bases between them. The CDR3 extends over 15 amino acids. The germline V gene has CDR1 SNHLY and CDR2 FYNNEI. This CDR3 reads CASSEGRGSNQPQHF. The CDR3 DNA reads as TGTGCCAGCAGTGAAGGCAGGGGTAGCAATCAGCCCCAGCATTTT.

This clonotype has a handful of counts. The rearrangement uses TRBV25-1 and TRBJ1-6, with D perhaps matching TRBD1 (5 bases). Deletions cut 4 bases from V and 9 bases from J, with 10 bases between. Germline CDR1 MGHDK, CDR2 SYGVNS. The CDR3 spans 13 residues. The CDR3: CASSAGGFSPLHF. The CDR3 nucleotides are TGTGCCAGCAGTGCCGGGGGTTTTTCACCCCTCCACTTT.

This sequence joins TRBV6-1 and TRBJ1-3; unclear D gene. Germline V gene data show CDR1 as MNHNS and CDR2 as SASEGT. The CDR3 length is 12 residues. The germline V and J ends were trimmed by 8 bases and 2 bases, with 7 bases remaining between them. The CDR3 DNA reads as TGTGCCAGCTCAGCACCTGGAAACACCATATATTTT. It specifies CASSAPGNTIYF.

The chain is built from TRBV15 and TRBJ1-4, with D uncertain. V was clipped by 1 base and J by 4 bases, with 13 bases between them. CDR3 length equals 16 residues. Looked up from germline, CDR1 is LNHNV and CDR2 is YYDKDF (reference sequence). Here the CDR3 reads CATSRGSRELNEKLFF. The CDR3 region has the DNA TGTGCCACCAGCAGAGGCTCTAGGGAACTTAATGAAAAACTGTTTTTT.

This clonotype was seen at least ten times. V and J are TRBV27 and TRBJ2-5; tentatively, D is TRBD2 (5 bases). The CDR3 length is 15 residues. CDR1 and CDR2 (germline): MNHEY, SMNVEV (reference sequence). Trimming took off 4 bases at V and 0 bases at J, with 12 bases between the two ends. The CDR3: CASSSGGPDQETQYF. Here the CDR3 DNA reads TGTGCCAGCAGTTCTGGCGGGCCGGACCAAGAGACCCAGTACTTC.

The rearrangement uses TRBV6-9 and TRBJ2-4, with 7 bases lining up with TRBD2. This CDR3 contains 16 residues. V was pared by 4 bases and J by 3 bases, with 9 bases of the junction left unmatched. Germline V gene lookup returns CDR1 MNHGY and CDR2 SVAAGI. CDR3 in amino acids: CASSSRGVSSKNIQYF. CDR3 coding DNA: TGTGCCAGCAGTTCCCGGGGGGTCTCTAGCAAAAACATTCAGTACTTC.

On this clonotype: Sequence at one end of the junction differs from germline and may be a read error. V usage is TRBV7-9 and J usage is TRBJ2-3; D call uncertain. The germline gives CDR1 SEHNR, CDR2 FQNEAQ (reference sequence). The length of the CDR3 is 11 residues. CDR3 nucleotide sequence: TGTGTCAGCAGCCGGACAGATACGCAGTATTTT. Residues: CVSSRTDTQYF.

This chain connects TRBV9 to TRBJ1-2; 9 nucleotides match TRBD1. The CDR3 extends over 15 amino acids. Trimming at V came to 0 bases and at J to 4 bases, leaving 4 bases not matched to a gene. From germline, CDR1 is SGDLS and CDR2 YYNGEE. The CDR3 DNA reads TGTGCCAGCAGCGTAGCTACAGGGGGCGGCTATGGCTACACCTTC. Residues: CASSVATGGGYGYTF.